This T cell receptor (beta chain) was retrieved from a study of shared clonotypes between healthy human individuals. CDR1 is WNHNN, CDR2 SYGVQD, per germline (reference sequence). The CDR3 consists of 18 residues. V lost 0 bases and J lost 5; bases outside the gene matches: 8. Naive CD4+ cells were CD45RA-selected; the remaining cells were memory. The repertoire was sequenced with immunoSEQ multiplex PCR; TCRdb's copy has only in-frame clones and lacks some. The sample records fewer than 200,000 clones, 80% to 95% being singletons. This rearrangement joins TRBV10-1 to TRBJ2-2; 11 bases align to TRBD2. The sequence derives from a woman younger than 45 in good health. Source material: naive CD4+ T cells sorted from blood. Documented subset: CD45RA+ positively selected. The chain's CDR3 is CASSESGLAGAVTGELFF. For the CDR3, the DNA is TGCGCCAGCAGTGAGTCCGGACTAGCGGGTGCCGTGACCGGGGAGCTGTTTTTT.